This T cell receptor beta chain was captured by sequencing in a study of response to subunit inactivated influenza vaccine. The CDR3 runs to 15 residues. Germline CDR1 and CDR2: MNHNS and SASEGT. Trimming pared 6 bases from V and 4 bases from J, leaving 19 bases between. The sample holds a few counts of this clonotype. The antigen remains undetermined. Study results and limitations: Only a handful of new T cells, the authors suggested, are recruited with each seasonal influenza vaccination.

TCRdb itself ran the RT-PCR reads through MiXCR, one entry per CDR3 protein. Here the sample spans fewer than 250,000 distinct CDR3 sequences, under 15% being singletons. Here the sequenced sample was CD8+ T cells sorted from PBMCs, taken roughly 5 days after vaccination. The origin of this receptor is a man over 45 who received an inactivated influenza vaccine. This chain joins TRBV6-1 and TRBJ2-7; D possibly uses TRBD1 or TRBD2 (5 bases each). CDR3 amino acids: CASSTGTLLGYEQYF. In DNA, the CDR3 is TGTGCCAGCAGCACCGGGACCCTTTTAGGATACGAGCAGTACTTC.